These T cell receptor beta chains were read from a single sample in a study of blood T cell repertoires in COVID-19. Only in-frame clones appear in the TCRdb table, and some are missing; sequencing was by immunoSEQ multiplex PCR. The sample carries about 110,000 clones, about 88% recorded once. Specimen: peripheral blood. The receptors derive from a human donor in a cohort sampled during active COVID-19. CDR3s include the opening cysteine and the closing phenylalanine or tryptophan. The D gene is left open where the match is weak. Only some rows state a clone size, as once, few, many or a class for expanded clones.

v_gene,d_gene,abundance,j_gene,CDR3aa,CDR3nt
TRBV9,TRBD1,.,TRBJ1-2,CASSTGAGGYTF,TGTGCCAGCAGTACAGGGGCCGGGGGCTACACCTTC
TRBV7-9,.,.,TRBJ2-3,CASSLLGTDTQYF,TGTGCCAGCAGCTTACTCGGGACAGATACGCAGTATTTT
TRBV14,.,.,TRBJ2-7,CASSPQGWPEQYF,TGTGCCAGCAGCCCTCAGGGGTGGCCGGAACAGTACTTC
TRBV29-1,TRBD2,.,TRBJ2-5,CSVDTRTSGGETQYF,TGCAGCGTTGACACCCGGACTAGCGGGGGAGAGACCCAGTACTTC
TRBV24-1,.,.,TRBJ1-4,CATSDGDDEKLFF,TGTGCCACCAGTGACGGAGATGATGAAAAACTGTTTTTT
TRBV5-1,TRBD1,once,TRBJ2-5,CASSWGQNQETQYF,TGCGCCAGCAGCTGGGGACAGAACCAAGAGACCCAGTACTTC
TRBV2,TRBD2,.,TRBJ2-5,CASSVGLAGYQETQYF,TGTGCCAGCAGTGTAGGACTAGCGGGTTACCAAGAGACCCAGTACTTC
TRBV27,.,.,TRBJ1-6,CASNLRGSNSPLHF,TGTGCCAGCAACCTCCGGGGGAGTAATTCACCCCTCCACTTT
TRBV2,.,.,TRBJ2-5,CASSDLVQGGLQETQYF,TGTGCCAGCAGTGATCTGGTGCAGGGGGGACTCCAAGAGACCCAGTACTTC
TRBV9,TRBD2,.,TRBJ2-1,CASSVERGGYNEQFF,TGTGCCAGCAGCGTAGAGAGGGGAGGGTACAATGAGCAGTTCTTC
TRBV6-1,.,once,TRBJ1-4,CASSELAEKLFF,TGTGCCAGCAGTGAGTTAGCTGAAAAACTGTTTTTT
TRBV7-8,TRBD1,.,TRBJ1-3,CASSARDREILNTIYF,TGTGCCAGCAGCGCTCGGGACAGGGAAATCCTAAACACCATATATTTT
TRBV5-1,TRBD2,.,TRBJ2-3,CASSEGTSGSTDTQYF,TGCGCCAGCAGCGAGGGGACTAGCGGGAGCACAGATACGCAGTATTTT
TRBV13,TRBD1,.,TRBJ2-7,CASSVGQGFSYEQYF,TGTGCCAGCAGTGTGGGACAGGGGTTCTCCTACGAGCAGTACTTC
TRBV6-6,TRBD2,.,TRBJ2-7,CASSGLAGGDEQYF,TGTGCCAGCAGTGGACTAGCGGGAGGAGACGAGCAGTACTTC
TRBV5-1,TRBD1,few,TRBJ1-4,CASSRQGQDEKLFF,TGCGCCAGCAGCAGACAGGGGCAGGATGAAAAACTGTTTTTT
TRBV5-8,TRBD2,.,TRBJ2-1,CASVLAGPYNEQFF,TGTGCCAGCGTCCTAGCGGGGCCCTACAATGAGCAGTTCTTC
TRBV9,TRBD2,.,TRBJ2-1,CASTAGTSGSDEQFF,TGTGCCAGCACTGCTGGGACTAGCGGGAGCGATGAGCAGTTCTTC
TRBV5-8,.,.,TRBJ2-1,CASSPWAGSSYNEQFF,TGTGCCAGCAGCCCCTGGGCGGGGAGCTCCTACAATGAGCAGTTCTTC
TRBV7-2,TRBD1,.,TRBJ2-3,CASSLYFGTGGTDTQYF,TGTGCCAGCAGCTTATATTTTGGGACAGGGGGCACAGATACGCAGTATTTT
TRBV2,TRBD1,.,TRBJ1-2,CASTPSGTGKGYTF,TGTGCCAGCACCCCCTCCGGGACAGGGAAGGGCTACACCTTC
TRBV24-1,.,.,TRBJ2-5,CATSVMGGAQETQYF,TGTGCCACCAGTGTTATGGGGGGGGCCCAAGAGACCCAGTACTTC
TRBV29-1,.,.,TRBJ1-3,CSVGSPGSGNTIYF,TGCAGCGTTGGATCCCCAGGGTCTGGAAACACCATATATTTT
TRBV7-2,TRBD1,.,TRBJ1-6,CASSPRQGGPYSPLHF,TGTGCCAGCAGCCCTCGACAGGGGGGCCCCTATTCACCCCTCCACTTT
TRBV30,.,.,TRBJ2-7,CAWSQASLYEQYF,TGTGCCTGGAGTCAGGCCAGCCTCTACGAGCAGTACTTC
TRBV3-1/TRBV3-2,.,.,TRBJ1-2,CASSPGLPGGYTF,TGTGCCAGCAGCCCGGGCCTCCCGGGGGGCTACACCTTC
TRBV25-1,.,once,TRBJ1-1,CASSGGGTAVTEAFF,TGTGCCAGCAGTGGGGGGGGCACAGCCGTCACTGAAGCTTTCTTT
TRBV6-6,TRBD1,.,TRBJ1-4,CASSSGQGGHEKLFF,TGTGCCAGCAGTTCCGGACAGGGCGGACATGAAAAACTGTTTTTT
TRBV7-2,.,.,TRBJ1-2,CASSLAGAGGYTF,TGTGCCAGCAGCTTAGCAGGGGCCGGTGGCTACACCTTC
TRBV4-2,.,.,TRBJ1-1,CASSPTGLGTEAFF,TGTGCCAGCAGCCCCACAGGGTTGGGCACTGAAGCTTTCTTT
TRBV5-4,.,once,TRBJ2-5,CASSSTGAQETQYF,TGTGCCAGCAGCTCGACAGGAGCCCAAGAGACCCAGTACTTC
TRBV19,TRBD1,.,TRBJ2-1,CASRSPGTGNNEQFF,TGTGCCAGTAGGAGTCCCGGGACAGGGAACAATGAGCAGTTCTTC
TRBV19,TRBD1,few,TRBJ2-1,CASSGQAPLMEQFF,TGTGCCAGCTCGGGACAGGCCCCTTTAATGGAGCAGTTCTTC
TRBV30,.,once,TRBJ2-7,CAWRRGRGSYEQYF,TGTGCCTGGAGACGGGGGAGGGGGTCCTACGAGCAGTACTTC
TRBV12-3/TRBV12-4,.,.,TRBJ1-1,CASSPKTEAFF,TGTGCCAGCAGTCCCAAAACTGAAGCTTTCTTT
TRBV2,.,once,TRBJ2-7,CASSVPGNSYEQYF,TGTGCCAGCAGTGTCCCAGGGAACTCCTACGAGCAGTACTTC
TRBV19,TRBD2,.,TRBJ2-1,CASSIRVAGAREQFF,TGTGCCAGTAGTATTCGTGTAGCGGGAGCACGTGAGCAGTTCTTC
TRBV15,.,.,TRBJ1-2,CATSSSRQSGDYGYTF,TGTGCCACCAGCAGTTCTAGACAGTCGGGGGACTATGGCTACACCTTC
TRBV28,TRBD1,.,TRBJ1-2,CASRQGALFAVTNYGYTF,TGTGCCAGCAGACAGGGGGCCCTCTTTGCCGTTACTAACTATGGCTACACCTTC
TRBV7-9,.,.,TRBJ1-3,CASSGTTGSRSGNTIYF,TGTGCCAGCAGCGGTACAACAGGTTCCCGCTCTGGAAACACCATATATTTT
TRBV28,TRBD1,.,TRBJ2-5,CASSNAITGGGETQYF,TGTGCCAGCAGTAACGCCATCACAGGGGGCGGGGAGACCCAGTACTTC
TRBV4-2,TRBD2,.,TRBJ2-2,CASSLGLAANTGELFF,TGTGCCAGCAGCCTAGGACTAGCGGCTAACACCGGGGAGCTGTTTTTT